This TCR beta chain was observed in a study of early T cells in non-severe SARS-CoV-2 infection. Trimming took off 10 bases at V and 4 bases at J, with 20 bases between the two ends. Germline CDR1 MNHEY, CDR2 SVGEGT. This CDR3 contains 15 residues. TCRdb re-derived calls from the 5' RACE reads in MiXCR, one entry per CDR3 protein. The sample has fewer than 55,000 distinct CDR3 sequences, around 10% seen once; the top ten hold 4.2%. The sample comprised whole blood. The J gene is TRBJ1-5, the V gene TRBV6-2 or TRBV6-3; D is uncertain. The origin of this receptor is an adult who was a healthcare worker with PCR-confirmed SARS-CoV-2 infection or an uninfected control (not recorded which). The CDR3 loop reads CAIPREGASNQPQHF. CDR3 DNA: TGTGCCATACCCCGCGAGGGTGCCTCTAATCAGCCCCAGCATTTT.